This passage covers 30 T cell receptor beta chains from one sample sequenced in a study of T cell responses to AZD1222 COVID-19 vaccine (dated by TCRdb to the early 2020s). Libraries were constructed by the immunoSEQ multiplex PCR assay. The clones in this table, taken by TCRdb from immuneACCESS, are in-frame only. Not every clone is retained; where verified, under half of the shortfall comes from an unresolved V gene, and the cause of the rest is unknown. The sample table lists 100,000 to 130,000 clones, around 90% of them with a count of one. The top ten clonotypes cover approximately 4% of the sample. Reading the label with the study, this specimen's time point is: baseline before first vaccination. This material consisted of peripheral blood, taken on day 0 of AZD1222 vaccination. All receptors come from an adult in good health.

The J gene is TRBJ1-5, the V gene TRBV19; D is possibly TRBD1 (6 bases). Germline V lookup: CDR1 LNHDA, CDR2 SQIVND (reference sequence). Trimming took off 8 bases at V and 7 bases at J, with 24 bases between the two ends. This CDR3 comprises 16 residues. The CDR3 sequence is CASAVLLDSRGQPQHF. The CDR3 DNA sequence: TGTGCCAGTGCCGTCCTGCTGGACTCGAGGGGGCAGCCCCAGCATTTT.

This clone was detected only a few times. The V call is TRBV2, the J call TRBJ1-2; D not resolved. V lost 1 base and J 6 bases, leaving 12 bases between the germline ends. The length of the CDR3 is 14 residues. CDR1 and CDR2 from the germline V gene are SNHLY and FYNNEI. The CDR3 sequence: CASSEGANRNGYTF. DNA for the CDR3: TGTGCCAGCAGTGAAGGGGCAAACCGGAATGGCTACACCTTC.

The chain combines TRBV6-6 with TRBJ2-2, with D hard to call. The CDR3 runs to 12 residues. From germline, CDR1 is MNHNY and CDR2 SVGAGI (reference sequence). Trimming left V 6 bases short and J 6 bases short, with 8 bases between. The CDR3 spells CASRFLAGELFF. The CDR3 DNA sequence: TGTGCCAGCAGGTTTTTGGCCGGGGAGCTGTTTTTT.

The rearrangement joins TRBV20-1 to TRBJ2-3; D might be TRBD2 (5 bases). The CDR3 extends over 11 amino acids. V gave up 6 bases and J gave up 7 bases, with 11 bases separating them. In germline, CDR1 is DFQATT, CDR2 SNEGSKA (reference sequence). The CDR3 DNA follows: TGCAGTGCACCCCGGACTTATACGCAGTATTTT. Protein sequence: CSAPRTYTQYF.

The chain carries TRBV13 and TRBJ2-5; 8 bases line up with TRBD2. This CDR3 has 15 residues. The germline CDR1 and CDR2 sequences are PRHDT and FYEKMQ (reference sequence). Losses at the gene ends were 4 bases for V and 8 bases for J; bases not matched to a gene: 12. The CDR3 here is CASSSSDSGVRTQYF. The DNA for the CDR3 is TGTGCCAGCAGCTCCAGTGATAGCGGGGTCCGAACCCAGTACTTC.

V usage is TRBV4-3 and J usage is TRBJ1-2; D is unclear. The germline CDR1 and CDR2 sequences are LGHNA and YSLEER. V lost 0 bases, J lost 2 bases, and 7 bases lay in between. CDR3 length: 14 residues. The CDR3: CASSQDGQNYGYTF. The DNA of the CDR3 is TGCGCCAGCAGCCAAGATGGTCAGAACTATGGCTACACCTTC.

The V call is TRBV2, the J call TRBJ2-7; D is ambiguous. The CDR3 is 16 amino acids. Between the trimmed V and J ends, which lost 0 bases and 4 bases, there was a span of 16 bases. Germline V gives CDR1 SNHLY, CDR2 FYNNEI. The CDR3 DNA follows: TGTGCCAGCAGTGAAGCCAGCCGACGGCCCGTGTACGAGCAGTACTTC. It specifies CASSEASRRPVYEQYF.

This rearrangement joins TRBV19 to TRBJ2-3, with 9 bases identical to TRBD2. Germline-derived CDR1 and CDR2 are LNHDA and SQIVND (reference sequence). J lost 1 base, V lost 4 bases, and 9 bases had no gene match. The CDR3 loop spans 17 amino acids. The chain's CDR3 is CASSTLLAGQGTDTQYF. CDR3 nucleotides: TGTGCCAGTAGTACCTTACTAGCGGGCCAGGGCACAGATACGCAGTATTTT.

For the CDR3, the DNA is TGTGCCATTTCCCTACTCACCGGGGAGCTGTTTTTT. Translation: CAISLLTGELFF. This chain connects TRBV6-5 to TRBJ2-2; D unclear. This CDR3 contains 12 residues. Germline CDR1 reads MNHEY; CDR2 reads SVGAGI. Trimming shortened V by 10 bases and J by 4 bases, and 10 bases separated the two germline ends.

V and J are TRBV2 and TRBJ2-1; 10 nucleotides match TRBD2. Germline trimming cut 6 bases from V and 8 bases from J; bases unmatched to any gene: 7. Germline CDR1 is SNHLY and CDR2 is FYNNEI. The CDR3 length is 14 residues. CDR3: CASSKGLASDEQFF. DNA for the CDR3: TGTGCCAGCAGCAAGGGACTAGCGTCCGATGAGCAGTTCTTC.

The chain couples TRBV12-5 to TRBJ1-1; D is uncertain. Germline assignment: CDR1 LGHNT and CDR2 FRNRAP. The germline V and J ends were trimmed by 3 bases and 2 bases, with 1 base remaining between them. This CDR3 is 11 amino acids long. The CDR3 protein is CASGFNTEAFF. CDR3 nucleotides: TGTGCTAGTGGTTTCAACACTGAAGCTTTCTTT.

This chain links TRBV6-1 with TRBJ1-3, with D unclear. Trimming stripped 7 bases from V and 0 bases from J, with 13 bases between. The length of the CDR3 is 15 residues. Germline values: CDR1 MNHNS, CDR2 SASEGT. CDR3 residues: CASNLTPSSGNTIYF. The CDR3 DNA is TGTGCCAGCAACTTGACTCCAAGCTCTGGAAACACCATATATTTT.

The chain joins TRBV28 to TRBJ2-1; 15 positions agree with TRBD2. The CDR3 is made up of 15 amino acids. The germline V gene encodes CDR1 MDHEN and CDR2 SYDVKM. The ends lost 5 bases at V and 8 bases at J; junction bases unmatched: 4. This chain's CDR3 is CASSLGTSGGYEQFF. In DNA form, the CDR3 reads TGTGCCAGCAGTCTAGGGACTAGCGGGGGGTATGAGCAGTTCTTC. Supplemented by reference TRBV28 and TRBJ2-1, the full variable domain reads DVKVTQSSRYLVKRTGEKVFLECVQDMDHENMFWYRQDPGLGLRLIYFSYDVKMKEKGDIPEGYSVSREKKERFSLILESASTNQTSMYLCASSLGTSGGYEQFFGPGTRLTVL.

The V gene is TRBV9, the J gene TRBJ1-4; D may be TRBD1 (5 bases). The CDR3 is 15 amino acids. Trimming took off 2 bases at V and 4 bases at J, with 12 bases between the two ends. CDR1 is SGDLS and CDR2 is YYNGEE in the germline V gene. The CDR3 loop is CASSVGTQINEKLFF. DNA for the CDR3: TGTGCCAGCAGCGTCGGGACTCAAATTAATGAAAAACTGTTTTTT. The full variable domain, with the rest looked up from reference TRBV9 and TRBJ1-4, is DSGVTQTPKHLITATGQRVTLRCSPRSGDLSVYWYQQSLDQGLQFLIQYYNGEERAKGNILERFSAQQFPDLHSELNLSSLELGDSALYFCASSVGTQINEKLFFGSGTQLSVL.

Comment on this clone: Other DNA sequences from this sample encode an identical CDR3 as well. The CDR3 DNA reads TGTGCCAGCGTGGGCAGCGGATACGAGCAGTACTTC. This codes for CASVGSGYEQYF. V is TRBV6-6 and J is TRBJ2-7, with D possibly TRBD2 on 5 matching bases. The V end lost 8 bases, the J end lost 4 bases, and 12 bases lay between the germline ends. Germline-derived CDR1 and CDR2 are MNHNY and SVGAGI (reference sequence). CDR3 length: 12 amino acids.

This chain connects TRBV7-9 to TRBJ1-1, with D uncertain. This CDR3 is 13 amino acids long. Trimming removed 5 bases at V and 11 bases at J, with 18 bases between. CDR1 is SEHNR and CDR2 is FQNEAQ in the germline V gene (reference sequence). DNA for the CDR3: TGTGCCAGCAGCCCTCTGGCGTTAGACGGGGCTTTCTTT. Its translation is CASSPLALDGAFF. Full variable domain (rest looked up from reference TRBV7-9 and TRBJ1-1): DTGVSQNPRHKITKRGQNVTFRCDPISEHNRLYWYRQTLGQGPEFLTYFQNEAQLEKSRLLSDRFSAERPKGSFSTLEIQRTEQGDSAMYLCASSPLALDGAFFGQGTRLTVV.

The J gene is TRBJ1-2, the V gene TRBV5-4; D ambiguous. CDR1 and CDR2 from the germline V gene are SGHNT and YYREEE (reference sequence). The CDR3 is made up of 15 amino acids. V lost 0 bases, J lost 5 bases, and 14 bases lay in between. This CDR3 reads CASSLAGPERYGYTF. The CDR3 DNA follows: TGTGCCAGCAGCTTGGCCGGCCCCGAGCGATATGGCTACACCTTC.

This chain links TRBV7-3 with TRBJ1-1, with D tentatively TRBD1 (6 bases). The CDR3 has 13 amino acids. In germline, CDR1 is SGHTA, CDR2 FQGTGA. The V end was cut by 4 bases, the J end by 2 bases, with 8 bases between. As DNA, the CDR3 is TGTGCCAGCAGCTCGGGACAAAACACTGAAGCTTTCTTT. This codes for CASSSGQNTEAFF.

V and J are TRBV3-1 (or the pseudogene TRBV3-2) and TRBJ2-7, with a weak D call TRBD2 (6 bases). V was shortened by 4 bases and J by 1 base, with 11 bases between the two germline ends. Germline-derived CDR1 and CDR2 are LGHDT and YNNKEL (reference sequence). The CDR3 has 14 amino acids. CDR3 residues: CASSPGLPSYEQYF. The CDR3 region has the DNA TGTGCCAGCAGCCCGGGACTGCCATCCTACGAGCAGTACTTC.

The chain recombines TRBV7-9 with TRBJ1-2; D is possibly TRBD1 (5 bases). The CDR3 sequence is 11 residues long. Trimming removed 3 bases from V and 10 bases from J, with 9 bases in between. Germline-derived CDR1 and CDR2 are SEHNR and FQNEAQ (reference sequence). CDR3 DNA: TGTGCCAGCAGCTTTGGGGGGGACTACACCTTC. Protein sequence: CASSFGGDYTF. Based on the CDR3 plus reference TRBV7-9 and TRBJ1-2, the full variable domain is DTGVSQNPRHKITKRGQNVTFRCDPISEHNRLYWYRQTLGQGPEFLTYFQNEAQLEKSRLLSDRFSAERPKGSFSTLEIQRTEQGDSAMYLCASSFGGDYTFGSGTRLTVV.

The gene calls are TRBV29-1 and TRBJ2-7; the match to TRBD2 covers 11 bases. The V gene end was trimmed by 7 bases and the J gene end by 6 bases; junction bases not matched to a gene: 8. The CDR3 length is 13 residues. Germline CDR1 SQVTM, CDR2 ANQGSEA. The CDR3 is CSALAGGIREQYF. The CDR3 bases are TGCAGCGCCTTAGCGGGAGGGATCCGCGAGCAGTACTTC.

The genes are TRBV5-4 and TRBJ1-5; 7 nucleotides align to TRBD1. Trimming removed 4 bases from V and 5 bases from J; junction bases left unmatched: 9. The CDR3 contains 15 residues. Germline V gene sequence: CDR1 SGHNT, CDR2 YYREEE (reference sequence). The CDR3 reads CASSLQGREDQPQHF. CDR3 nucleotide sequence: TGTGCCAGCAGCCTACAGGGGAGGGAGGATCAGCCCCAGCATTTT.

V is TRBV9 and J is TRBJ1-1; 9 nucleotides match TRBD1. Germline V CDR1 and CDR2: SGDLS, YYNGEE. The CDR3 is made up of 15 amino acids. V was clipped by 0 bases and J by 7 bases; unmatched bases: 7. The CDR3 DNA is TGTGCCAGCAGCGTAGCGTGGGACAGGGAAAATGAAGCTTTCTTT. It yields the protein CASSVAWDRENEAFF.

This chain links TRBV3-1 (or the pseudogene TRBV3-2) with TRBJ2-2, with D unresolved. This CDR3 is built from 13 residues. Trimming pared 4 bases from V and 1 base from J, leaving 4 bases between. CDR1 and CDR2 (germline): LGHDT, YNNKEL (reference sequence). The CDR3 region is CASSLWNTGELFF. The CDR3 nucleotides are TGTGCCAGCAGCCTATGGAACACCGGGGAGCTGTTTTTT.

CDR3 protein: CATSDLSVPPFLAISYNEQFF. The CDR3, as DNA: TGTGCCACCAGTGATCTCTCTGTCCCCCCCTTCCTAGCAATCTCCTACAATGAGCAGTTCTTC. The chain recombines TRBV24-1 with TRBJ2-1; D might be TRBD2 (5 bases). The CDR3 loop spans 21 amino acids. Trimming took 3 bases from V and 0 from J, leaving 26 bases between them. Germline V lookup: CDR1 KGHDR, CDR2 SFDVKD.

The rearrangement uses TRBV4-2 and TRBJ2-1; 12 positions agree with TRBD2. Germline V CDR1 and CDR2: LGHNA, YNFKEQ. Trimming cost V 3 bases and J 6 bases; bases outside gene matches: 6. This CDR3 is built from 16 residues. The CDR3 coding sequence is TGTGCCAGCAGCCACTATGGGACTAGCGGGCGCAATGAGCAGTTCTTC. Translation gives CASSHYGTSGRNEQFF.

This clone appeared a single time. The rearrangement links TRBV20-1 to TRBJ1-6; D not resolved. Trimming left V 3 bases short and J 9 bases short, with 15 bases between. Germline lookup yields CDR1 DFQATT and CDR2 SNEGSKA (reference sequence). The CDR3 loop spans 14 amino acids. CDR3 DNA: TGCAGTGCTAGTGAGGGTGGGTCTGTTTCACCCCTCCACTTT. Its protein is CSASEGGSVSPLHF.

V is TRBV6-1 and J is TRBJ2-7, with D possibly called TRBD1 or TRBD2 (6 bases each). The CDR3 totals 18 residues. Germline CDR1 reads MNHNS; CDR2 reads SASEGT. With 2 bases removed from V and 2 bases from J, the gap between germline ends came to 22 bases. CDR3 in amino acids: CASSERGPLGAGTYEQYF. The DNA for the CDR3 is TGTGCCAGCAGTGAAAGGGGTCCCTTGGGGGCGGGGACCTACGAGCAGTACTTC.

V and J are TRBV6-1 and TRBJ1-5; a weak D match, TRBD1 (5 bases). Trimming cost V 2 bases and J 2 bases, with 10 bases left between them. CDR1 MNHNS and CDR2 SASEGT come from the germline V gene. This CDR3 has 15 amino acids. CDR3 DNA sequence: TGTGCCAGCAGTGAAACAGGCTGGGGCAATCAGCCCCAGCATTTT. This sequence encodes CASSETGWGNQPQHF.

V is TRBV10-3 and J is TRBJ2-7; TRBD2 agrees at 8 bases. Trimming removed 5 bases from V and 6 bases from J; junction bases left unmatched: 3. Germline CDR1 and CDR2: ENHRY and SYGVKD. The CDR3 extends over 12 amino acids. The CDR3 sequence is CAISIAGSEQYF. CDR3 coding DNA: TGTGCCATCAGTATAGCGGGGAGCGAGCAGTACTTC.